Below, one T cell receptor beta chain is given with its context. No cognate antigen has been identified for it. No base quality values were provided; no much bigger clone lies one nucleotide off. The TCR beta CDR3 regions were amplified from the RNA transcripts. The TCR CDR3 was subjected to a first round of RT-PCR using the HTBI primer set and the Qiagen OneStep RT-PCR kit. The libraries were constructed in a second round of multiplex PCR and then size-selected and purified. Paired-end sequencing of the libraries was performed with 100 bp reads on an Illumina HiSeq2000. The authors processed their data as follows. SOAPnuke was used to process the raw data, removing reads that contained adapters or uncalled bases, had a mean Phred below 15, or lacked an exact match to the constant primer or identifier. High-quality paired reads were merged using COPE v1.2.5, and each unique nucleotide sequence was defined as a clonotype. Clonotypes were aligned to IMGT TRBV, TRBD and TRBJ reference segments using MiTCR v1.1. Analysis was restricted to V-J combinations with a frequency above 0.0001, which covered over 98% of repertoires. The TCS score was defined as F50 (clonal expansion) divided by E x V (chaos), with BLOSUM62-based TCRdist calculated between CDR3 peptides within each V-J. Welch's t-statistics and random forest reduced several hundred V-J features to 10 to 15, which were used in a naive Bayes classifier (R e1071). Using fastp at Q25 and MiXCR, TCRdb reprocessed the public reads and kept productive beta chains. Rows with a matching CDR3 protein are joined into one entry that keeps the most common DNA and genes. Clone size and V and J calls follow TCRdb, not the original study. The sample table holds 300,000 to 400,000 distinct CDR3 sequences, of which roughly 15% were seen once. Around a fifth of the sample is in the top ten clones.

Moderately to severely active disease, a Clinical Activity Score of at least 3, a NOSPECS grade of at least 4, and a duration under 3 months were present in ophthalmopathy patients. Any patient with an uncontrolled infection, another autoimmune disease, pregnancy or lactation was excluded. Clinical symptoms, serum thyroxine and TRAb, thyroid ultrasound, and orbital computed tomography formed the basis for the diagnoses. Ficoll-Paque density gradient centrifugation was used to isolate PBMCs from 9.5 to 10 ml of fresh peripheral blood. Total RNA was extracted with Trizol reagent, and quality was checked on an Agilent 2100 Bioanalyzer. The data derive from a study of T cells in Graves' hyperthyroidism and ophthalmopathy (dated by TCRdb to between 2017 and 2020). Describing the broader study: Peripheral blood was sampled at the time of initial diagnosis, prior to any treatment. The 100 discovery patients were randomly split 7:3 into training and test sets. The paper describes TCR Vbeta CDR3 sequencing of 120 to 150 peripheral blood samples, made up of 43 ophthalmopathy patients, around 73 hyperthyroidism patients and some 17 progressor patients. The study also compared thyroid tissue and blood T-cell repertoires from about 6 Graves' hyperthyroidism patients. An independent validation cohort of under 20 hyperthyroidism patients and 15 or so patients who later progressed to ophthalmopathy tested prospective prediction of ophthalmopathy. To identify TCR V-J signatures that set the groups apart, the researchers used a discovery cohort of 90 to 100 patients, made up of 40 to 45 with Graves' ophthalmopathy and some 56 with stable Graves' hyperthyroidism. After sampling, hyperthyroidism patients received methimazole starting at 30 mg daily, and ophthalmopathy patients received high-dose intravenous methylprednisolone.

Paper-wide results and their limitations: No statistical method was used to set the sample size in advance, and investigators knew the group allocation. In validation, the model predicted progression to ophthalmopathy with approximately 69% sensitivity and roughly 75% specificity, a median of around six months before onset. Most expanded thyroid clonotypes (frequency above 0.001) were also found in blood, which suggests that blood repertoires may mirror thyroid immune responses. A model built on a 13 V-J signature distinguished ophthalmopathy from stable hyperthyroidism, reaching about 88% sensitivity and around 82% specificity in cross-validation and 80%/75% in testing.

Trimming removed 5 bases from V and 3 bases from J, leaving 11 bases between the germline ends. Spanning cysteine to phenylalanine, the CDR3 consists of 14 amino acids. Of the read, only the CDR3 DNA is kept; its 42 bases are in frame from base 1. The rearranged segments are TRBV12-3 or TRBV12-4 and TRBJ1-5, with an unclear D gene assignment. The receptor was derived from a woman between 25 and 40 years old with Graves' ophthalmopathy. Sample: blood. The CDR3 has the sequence CASSSQAYNQPQHF. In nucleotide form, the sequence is TGTGCCAGCAGTAGCCAGGCATACAATCAGCCCCAGCATTTT.